This T cell receptor (beta chain) came from a study of CD8 T cells in Susac syndrome. Findings of the study overall: The relatively small number of individuals in the TCR sequencing and HLA analysis was acknowledged by the study.

The germline gives CDR1 DFQATT, CDR2 SNEGSKA (reference sequence). Trimming at V came to 0 bases and at J to 0 bases, leaving 1 base not matched to a gene. This CDR3 contains 15 residues. The authors reverse transcribed 0.5 to 1 ug RNA with random hexamers. Amplification of the TCR beta CDR3 was carried out by immunoSEQ multiplex PCR, which spanned a total of 54 Vbeta and 13 Jbeta segments. Via MiXCR, TCRdb re-called the immunoSEQ multiplex PCR reads, giving one row per CDR3 protein. The repertoire holds hundreds of thousands of distinct CDR3 sequences, with roughly 95% as singletons. Turning to this clonotype: The antigen remains undetermined.

Peripheral blood CD8+ and CD4+ T cells were profiled by TCR beta sequencing. The CD8+ and CD4+ T cells were negatively isolated, with the TEMRA cells enriched by FACS. The sample comprised CD4+ T cells from PBMCs. The chain uses TRBV20-1 and TRBJ2-1; 8 positions match TRBD2. This TCR was sampled from a human donor with multiple sclerosis. The CDR3: CSARERGVSYNEQFF. CDR3 DNA sequence: TGCAGTGCTAGAGAGCGGGGGGTCTCCTACAATGAGCAGTTCTTC.